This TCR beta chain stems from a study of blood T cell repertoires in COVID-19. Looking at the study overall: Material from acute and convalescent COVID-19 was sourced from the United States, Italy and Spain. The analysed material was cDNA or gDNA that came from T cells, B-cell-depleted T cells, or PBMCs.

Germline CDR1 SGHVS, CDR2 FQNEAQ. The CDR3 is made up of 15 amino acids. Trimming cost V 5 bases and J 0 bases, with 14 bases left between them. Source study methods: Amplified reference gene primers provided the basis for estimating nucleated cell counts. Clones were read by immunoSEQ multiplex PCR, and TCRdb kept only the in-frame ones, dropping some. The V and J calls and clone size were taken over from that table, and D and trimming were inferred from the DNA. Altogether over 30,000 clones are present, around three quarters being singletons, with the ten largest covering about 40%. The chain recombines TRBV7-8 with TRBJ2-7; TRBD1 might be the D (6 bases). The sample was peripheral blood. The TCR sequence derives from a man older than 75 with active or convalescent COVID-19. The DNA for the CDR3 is TGTGCCAGCAGCAAAAAACAGGGAAGCTCCTACGAGCAGTACTTC. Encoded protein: CASSKKQGSSYEQYF. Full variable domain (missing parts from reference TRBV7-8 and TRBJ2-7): GAGVSQSPRYKVAKRGQDVALRCDPISGHVSLFWYQQALGQGPEFLTYFQNEAQLDKSGLPSDRFFAERPEGSVSTLKIQRTQQEDSAVYLCASSKKQGSSYEQYFGPGTRLTVT.